The 26 T cell receptor beta chains presented below share a single source sample, sequenced in a study of blood T cell repertoires in COVID-19. TCRdb keeps only in-frame clones here, not all; method: immunoSEQ multiplex PCR. The sample records 45,000 to 65,000 clones, roughly nine tenths being singletons. The sample consisted of peripheral blood. These receptors were collected from a woman older than 75 with acute or convalescent COVID-19.

CDR3: CASSRLGLAGAGETQYF. CDR3 DNA: TGTGCCAGCAGTCGCCTAGGACTAGCGGGAGCCGGGGAGACCCAGTACTTC. The V call is TRBV6-6, the J call TRBJ2-5, with 13 bases identical to TRBD2. Germline assignment: CDR1 MNHNY and CDR2 SVGAGI (reference sequence). There are 17 residues in the CDR3. The V segment lost 5 bases and the J segment 5 bases; nucleotides outside the gene matches: 11.

V is TRBV28 and J is TRBJ1-5; D is uncertain. This CDR3 comprises 19 residues. Germline-derived CDR1 and CDR2 are MDHEN and SYDVKM. V was pared by 6 bases and J by 0 bases, with 24 bases between. The CDR3 DNA is TGTGCCAGCAGGGGAGATGCATACTCAGGATGGGATAGCAATCAGCCCCAGCATTTT. Protein: CASRGDAYSGWDSNQPQHF. The full variable domain, its missing parts supplied by reference TRBV28 and TRBJ1-5, is DVKVTQSSRYLVKRTGEKVFLECVQDMDHENMFWYRQDPGLGLRLIYFSYDVKMKEKGDIPEGYSVSREKKERFSLILESASTNQTSMYLCASRGDAYSGWDSNQPQHFGDGTRLSIL.

The genes are TRBV4-2 and TRBJ1-1; 11 positions agree with TRBD1. The CDR3 contains 17 residues. CDR1 is LGHNA, CDR2 YNFKEQ, per germline. Germline trimming cut 0 bases from V and 1 base from J; bases unmatched to any gene: 4. The CDR3 reads CASSQDGTGGTNTEAFF. CDR3 DNA: TGTGCCAGCAGCCAAGACGGGACAGGGGGTACGAACACTGAAGCTTTCTTT.

V gene TRBV5-4 combines with J gene TRBJ1-5, with D hard to call. Germline-derived CDR1 and CDR2 are SGHNT and YYREEE (reference sequence). The V end was cut by 0 bases, the J end by 4 bases, with 11 bases between. This CDR3 comprises 15 residues. CDR3 sequence: CASSLGSGSNQPQHF. The DNA of the CDR3 is TGTGCCAGCAGCTTGGGTTCGGGGTCGAATCAGCCCCAGCATTTT.

Only a few counts were recorded for this clone. This chain uses TRBV6-2 or TRBV6-3 with TRBJ2-1, with TRBD2 matching 7 bases. The CDR3 extends over 16 amino acids. CDR1 and CDR2 (germline): MNHEY, SVGEGT. V was clipped by 6 bases and J by 2 bases; unmatched bases: 10. The CDR3 protein is CASSDWGLIPYNEQFF. CDR3 DNA: TGTGCCAGCAGCGACTGGGGACTAATCCCCTACAATGAGCAGTTCTTC.

The chain recombines TRBV5-4 with TRBJ2-7; the match to TRBD1 covers 7 bases. The CDR3 totals 15 residues. Germline V gives CDR1 SGHNT, CDR2 YYREEE (reference sequence). V was pared by 0 bases and J by 2 bases, with 5 bases of the junction left unmatched. CDR3: CASSLAGTAAYEQYF. The CDR3 DNA reads TGTGCCAGCAGCTTGGCCGGGACAGCCGCCTACGAGCAGTACTTC.

J is TRBJ2-1 and V is TRBV4-3; 14 nucleotides match TRBD2. The CDR3 totals 19 residues. Germline V gene sequence: CDR1 LGHNA, CDR2 YSLEER. J gave up 6 bases and V 1 base, and 11 bases lay outside the gene matches. This CDR3 is CASSQGWRGGTSGSNEQFF. The CDR3, as DNA: TGCGCCAGCAGCCAAGGGTGGCGCGGTGGGACTAGCGGGAGCAATGAGCAGTTCTTC.

The chain joins TRBV6-2 or TRBV6-3 to TRBJ2-2; D gene unclear. The CDR3 length is 14 residues. Between the trimmed V and J ends, which lost 3 bases and 3 bases, there was a span of 8 bases. Looked up from germline, CDR1 is MNHEY and CDR2 is SVGEGT. CDR3 nucleotide sequence: TGTGCCAGCAGTTATACACGCTACACCGGGGAGCTGTTTTTT. This encodes CASSYTRYTGELFF.

This clone appeared a few times. This CDR3 is also generated by other DNA sequences in the sample. V is TRBV7-6 and J is TRBJ2-5; D is unresolved. The CDR3 is 11 residues long. V lost 6 bases, J lost 4 bases, and 6 bases lay in between. Per the germline V gene, CDR1 is SGHVS and CDR2 is FNYEAQ. The CDR3 loop reads CASSPGETQYF. The DNA of the CDR3 is TGTGCCAGCAGTCCAGGAGAGACCCAGTACTTC.

This sequence joins TRBV18 and TRBJ1-1, with 7 bases that match TRBD1. The V segment lost 4 bases and the J segment 1 base; nucleotides outside the gene matches: 0. The CDR3 is 13 residues long. Germline V gives CDR1 KGHSH, CDR2 LQKENI. The CDR3 reads CASSQGANTEAFF. DNA for the CDR3: TGTGCCAGCTCACAGGGGGCGAACACTGAAGCTTTCTTT.

The chain employs TRBV7-6 and TRBJ1-3, with 9 bases matching TRBD1. Trimming took 1 base from V and 3 from J; bases not matched to a gene: 4. Looked up from germline, CDR1 is SGHVS and CDR2 is FNYEAQ. This CDR3 has 16 amino acids. This chain's CDR3 is CASSLGHRGLGNTIYF. As DNA, the CDR3 is TGTGCCAGCAGCTTAGGGCACAGGGGGCTTGGAAACACCATATATTTT.

The V call is TRBV7-9, the J call TRBJ2-2; 13 nucleotides align to TRBD2. Germline trimming cut 5 bases from V and 5 bases from J; bases unmatched to any gene: 11. CDR3 length equals 18 residues. Germline CDR1 SEHNR, CDR2 FQNEAQ (reference sequence). As DNA, the CDR3 is TGTGCCAGCAGCCGCAGGCCACTAGCGGGAGGGCGAACCGGGGAGCTGTTTTTT. Translated, it gives CASSRRPLAGGRTGELFF.

This clone occurred once. J is TRBJ1-2 and V is TRBV30; 9 bases are a match to TRBD1. CDR1 GTSNPN and CDR2 SVGIG come from the germline V gene (reference sequence). The V and J ends lost 4 bases and 5 bases, in that order; junction bases with no gene match: 8. This CDR3 is 14 amino acids long. CDR3 protein: CAWIRDRVSYGYTF. CDR3 coding DNA: TGTGCCTGGATCAGGGACAGGGTCTCTTATGGCTACACCTTC.

Concerning this clone: Within the sample, other DNA sequences also encode this same CDR3. The rearrangement joins TRBV5-1 to TRBJ1-2; D remains unclear. Germline-derived CDR1 and CDR2 are SGHRS and YFSETQ. V was pared by 0 bases and J by 2 bases, with 11 bases between. This CDR3 contains 15 residues. CDR3 in amino acids: CASSLVGTGNYGYTF. The CDR3 DNA is TGCGCCAGCAGCTTGGTGGGTACGGGGAACTATGGCTACACCTTC.

The chain joins TRBV18 to TRBJ2-1; 7 nucleotides align to TRBD1. The CDR3 runs 14 residues. Trimming at V came to 3 bases and at J to 4 bases, leaving 3 bases not matched to a gene. Per the germline V gene, CDR1 is KGHSH and CDR2 is LQKENI. The CDR3 nucleotides are TGTGCCAGCTCACCTCGACAGGGTTACAATGAGCAGTTCTTC. It yields the protein CASSPRQGYNEQFF.

The chain links TRBV18 to TRBJ2-5; D is unresolved. The germline CDR1 and CDR2 sequences are KGHSH and LQKENI. Trimming left V 6 bases short and J 5 bases short, with 13 bases between. The CDR3 loop spans 13 amino acids. This CDR3 is CASSETASETQYF. The CDR3 nucleotides are TGTGCCAGCTCGGAAACAGCTTCGGAGACCCAGTACTTC.

V and J are TRBV30 and TRBJ2-3; 9 bases map to TRBD2. J gave up 5 bases and V 3 bases, and 6 bases lay outside the gene matches. There are 14 residues in the CDR3. Germline V gene data show CDR1 as GTSNPN and CDR2 as SVGIG (reference sequence). The CDR3: CAWRVAGVVDTQYF. CDR3 coding DNA: TGTGCCTGGAGGGTAGCGGGAGTGGTAGATACGCAGTATTTT.

The genes are TRBV5-6 and TRBJ1-3; no definite D call. The germline V and J ends were trimmed by 3 bases and 9 bases, with 22 bases remaining between them. Germline V gene lookup returns CDR1 SGHDT and CDR2 YYEEEE. The CDR3 sequence is 16 residues long. CDR3 sequence (DNA): TGTGCCAGCAGCTCGGACGACGGCGGGTATGTGAGCACCATATATTTT. Its translation: CASSSDDGGYVSTIYF.

This clone occurred once. The rearrangement links TRBV21-1 to TRBJ2-3; the table's D call, TRBD2, has no DNA check behind it. TRBV21-1 is classified as a pseudogene. CDR3 length: 18 residues. DNA for the CDR3: TGTGCCAGCAGCACTCTATTCCCCCAAATCCCTAGCACAGATACGCAGTATTTT. This translates into CASSTLFPQIPSTDTQYF.

The V gene is TRBV5-8, the J gene TRBJ2-2; TRBD1 matches at 8 bases. CDR3 length: 16 residues. Per the germline V gene, CDR1 is SGHTS and CDR2 is YDEGEE. Germline trimming cut 2 bases from V and 4 bases from J; bases unmatched to any gene: 7. For the CDR3, the DNA is TGTGCCAGCAGCTTCGGGACAGGCCCAACCACCGGGGAGCTGTTTTTT. It encodes CASSFGTGPTTGELFF.

The gene calls are TRBV11-3 and TRBJ1-2, with 9 bases aligning to TRBD1. The trim removed 9 bases at V and 8 bases at J, leaving 10 bases unmatched. Germline V gives CDR1 SGHNT, CDR2 YENEEA. The CDR3 has 13 residues. The CDR3 DNA reads as TGTGCCAGTTCGGACAGGGGTTATTCCGGCTACACCTTC. Protein product: CASSDRGYSGYTF.

This sequence joins TRBV19 and TRBJ2-7; TRBD1 matches at 10 bases. CDR1 and CDR2 (germline): LNHDA, SQIVND (reference sequence). With V trimmed by 6 bases and J by 5 bases, 10 bases remained unmatched. The CDR3 covers 15 residues. The chain's CDR3 is CASRDLGQGFNEQYF. CDR3 nucleotides: TGTGCCAGTAGAGACTTGGGACAGGGGTTCAACGAGCAGTACTTC.

This clone was detected a few times. At one boundary the junction diverges from the germline segment, which might be a read error. The chain uses TRBV28 and TRBJ1-2, with D maybe TRBD1 (5 bases). The CDR3 runs to 14 residues. The germline gives CDR1 MDHEN, CDR2 SYDVKM. CDR3: CVVVGLGANYGYTF. DNA of the CDR3: TGCGTTGTCGTGGGGCTTGGAGCTAACTATGGCTACACCTTC.

Turning to this clone: At one boundary the junction diverges from the germline segment, which might be a read error. V gene TRBV5-1 combines with J gene TRBJ2-3; 10 bases match TRBD2. The germline CDR1 and CDR2 sequences are SGHRS and YFSETQ. The length of the CDR3 is 16 residues. CDR3 coding DNA: TGCGTCAGCAGCTTGGGGCGGGCTAGCGGGAGAGATACGCAGTATTTT. Protein sequence: CVSSLGRASGRDTQYF. The whole variable domain, remainder taken from reference TRBV5-1 and TRBJ2-3, is KAGVTQTPRYLIKTRGQQVTLSCSPISGHRSVSWYQQTPGQGLQFLFEYFSETQRNKGNFPGRFSGRQFSNSRSEMNVSTLELGDSALYLCVSSLGRASGRDTQYFGPGTRLTVL.

The chain is built from TRBV6-2 or TRBV6-3 and TRBJ2-2; 11 nucleotides align to TRBD2. Looked up from germline, CDR1 is MNHEY and CDR2 is SVGEGT. With 4 bases clipped from V and 6 bases from J, the junction kept 4 bases outside the gene matches. The CDR3 totals 15 residues. CDR3 in amino acids: CASSSLAGGAGELFF. The CDR3 DNA follows: TGTGCCAGCAGTTCCTTAGCGGGAGGGGCCGGGGAGCTGTTTTTT.

V and J are TRBV15 and TRBJ2-3; D perhaps matches TRBD2 (7 bases). The CDR3 is 15 amino acids. Germline V gene data show CDR1 as LNHNV and CDR2 as YYDKDF (reference sequence). The V and J ends lost 5 bases and 2 bases respectively, with 14 bases between them. The CDR3 here is CATSRGGGNTDTQYF. As DNA, the CDR3 is TGTGCCACCAGCCGAGGGGGAGGGAACACAGATACGCAGTATTTT.